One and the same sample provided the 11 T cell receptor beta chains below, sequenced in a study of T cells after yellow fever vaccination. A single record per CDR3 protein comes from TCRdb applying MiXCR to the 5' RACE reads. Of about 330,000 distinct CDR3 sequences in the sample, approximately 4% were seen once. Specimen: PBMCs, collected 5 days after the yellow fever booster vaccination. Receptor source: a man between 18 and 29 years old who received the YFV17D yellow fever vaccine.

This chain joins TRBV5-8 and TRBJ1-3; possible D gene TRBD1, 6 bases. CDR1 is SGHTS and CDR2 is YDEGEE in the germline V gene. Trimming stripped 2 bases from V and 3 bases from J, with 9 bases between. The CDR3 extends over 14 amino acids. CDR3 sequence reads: CASSFGGLGNTIYF. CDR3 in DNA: TGTGCCAGCAGCTTCGGGGGGCTTGGAAACACCATATATTTT. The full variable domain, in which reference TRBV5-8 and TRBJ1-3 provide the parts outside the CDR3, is EAGVTQSPTHLIKTRGQQATLRCSPISGHTSVYWYQQALGLGLQFLLWYDEGEERNRGNFPPRFSGRQFPNYSSELNVNALELEDSALYLCASSFGGLGNTIYFGEGSWLTVV.

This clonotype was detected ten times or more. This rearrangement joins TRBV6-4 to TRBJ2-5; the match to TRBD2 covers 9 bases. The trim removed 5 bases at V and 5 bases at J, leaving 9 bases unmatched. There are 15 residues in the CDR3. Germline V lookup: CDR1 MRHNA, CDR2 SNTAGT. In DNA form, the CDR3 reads TGTGCCAGCAGTCTTATAGCGGGGGCCGGGGAGACCCAGTACTTC. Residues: CASSLIAGAGETQYF.

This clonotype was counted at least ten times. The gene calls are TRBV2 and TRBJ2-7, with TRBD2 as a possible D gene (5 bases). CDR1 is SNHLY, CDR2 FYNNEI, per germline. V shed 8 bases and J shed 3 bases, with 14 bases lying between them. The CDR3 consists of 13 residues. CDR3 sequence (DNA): TGTGCCAGCGGAGTAGGCCGGGACTACGAGCAGTACGTC. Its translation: CASGVGRDYEQYV.

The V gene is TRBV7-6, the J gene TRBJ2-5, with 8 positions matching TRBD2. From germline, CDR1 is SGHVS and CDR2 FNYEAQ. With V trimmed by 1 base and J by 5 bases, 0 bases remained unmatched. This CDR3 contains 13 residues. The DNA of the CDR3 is TGTGCCAGCAGCTTAGGGACTAGCGAGACCCAGTACTTC. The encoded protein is CASSLGTSETQYF.

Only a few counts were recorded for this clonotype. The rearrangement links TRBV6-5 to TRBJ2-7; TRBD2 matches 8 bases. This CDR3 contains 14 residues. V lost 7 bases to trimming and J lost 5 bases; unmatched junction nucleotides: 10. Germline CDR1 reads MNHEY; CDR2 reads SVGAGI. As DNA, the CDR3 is TGTGCCAGCACCCTTGCAGGGCGGGGGGACGAGCAGTACTTC. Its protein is CASTLAGRGDEQYF.

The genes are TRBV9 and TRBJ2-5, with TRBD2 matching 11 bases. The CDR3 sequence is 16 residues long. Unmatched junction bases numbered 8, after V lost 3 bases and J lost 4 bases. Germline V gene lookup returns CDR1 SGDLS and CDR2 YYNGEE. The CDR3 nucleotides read TGTGCCAGCAGCGGGAATAGCGGGGGGGCTGGAGAGACCCAGTACTTC. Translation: CASSGNSGGAGETQYF.

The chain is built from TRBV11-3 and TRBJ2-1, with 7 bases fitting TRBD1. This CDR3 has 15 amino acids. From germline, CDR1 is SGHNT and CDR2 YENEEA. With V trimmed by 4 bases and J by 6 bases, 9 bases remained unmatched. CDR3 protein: CASSSRNQGVNEQFF. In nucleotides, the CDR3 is TGTGCCAGCAGCTCTCGAAACCAGGGGGTCAATGAGCAGTTCTTC.

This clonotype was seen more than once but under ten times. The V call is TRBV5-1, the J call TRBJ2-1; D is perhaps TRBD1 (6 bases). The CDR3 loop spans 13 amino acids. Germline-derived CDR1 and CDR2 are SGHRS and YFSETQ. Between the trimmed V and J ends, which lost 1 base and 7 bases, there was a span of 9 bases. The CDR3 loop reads CASSLSDSNEQFF. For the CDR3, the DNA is TGCGCCAGCAGCTTGTCGGACAGTAATGAGCAGTTCTTC.

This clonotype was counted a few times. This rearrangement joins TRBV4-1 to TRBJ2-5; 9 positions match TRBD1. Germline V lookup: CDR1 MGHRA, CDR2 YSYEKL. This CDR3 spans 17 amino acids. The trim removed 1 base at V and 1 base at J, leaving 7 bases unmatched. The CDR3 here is CASSQGVGQGIQETQYF. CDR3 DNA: TGCGCCAGCAGCCAAGGGGTGGGACAGGGAATCCAAGAGACCCAGTACTTC.

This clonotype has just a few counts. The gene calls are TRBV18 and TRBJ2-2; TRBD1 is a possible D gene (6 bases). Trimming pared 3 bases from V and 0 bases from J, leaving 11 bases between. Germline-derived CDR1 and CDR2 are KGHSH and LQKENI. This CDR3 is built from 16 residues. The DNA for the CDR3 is TGTGCCAGCTCACCCCCAGCAGGGGCGAACACCGGGGAGCTGTTTTTT. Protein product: CASSPPAGANTGELFF.

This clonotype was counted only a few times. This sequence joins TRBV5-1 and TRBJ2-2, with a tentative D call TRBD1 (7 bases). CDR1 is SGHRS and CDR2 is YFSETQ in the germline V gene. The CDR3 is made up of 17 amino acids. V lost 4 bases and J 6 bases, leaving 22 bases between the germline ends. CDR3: CASSLGQSRGVSGELFF. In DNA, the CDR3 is TGCGCCAGCAGCCTGGGACAGTCTCGCGGGGTTTCCGGGGAGCTGTTTTTT. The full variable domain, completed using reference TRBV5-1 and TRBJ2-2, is KAGVTQTPRYLIKTRGQQVTLSCSPISGHRSVSWYQQTPGQGLQFLFEYFSETQRNKGNFPGRFSGRQFSNSRSEMNVSTLELGDSALYLCASSLGQSRGVSGELFFGEGSRLTVL.